The 15 T cell receptor beta chains below were found in one sample sequenced in a study of T cells in localized non-small cell lung cancer. Here immunoSEQ multiplex PCR was the method, and the copy in TCRdb shows in-frame clones only, minus some. Of under 150,000 clones in the sample, approximately 88% were seen once. The sequencing used peripheral blood, collected before any cancer treatment. The receptors stem from a female donor at least 60 years old with stage I lung adenocarcinoma.

This chain links TRBV19 with TRBJ2-1, with D tentatively TRBD1 (7 bases). The germline V and J ends were trimmed by 5 bases and 2 bases, with 10 bases remaining between them. This CDR3 has 14 amino acids. Germline V lookup: CDR1 LNHDA, CDR2 SQIVND (reference sequence). The CDR3 DNA reads TGTGCCAGTAGTTTCAGGGGGGCCTACAATGAGCAGTTCTTC. Protein: CASSFRGAYNEQFF.

The rearrangement joins TRBV28 to TRBJ2-2, with 9 bases lining up with TRBD1. The germline V gene encodes CDR1 MDHEN and CDR2 SYDVKM. CDR3 length equals 15 residues. Trimming removed 5 bases from V and 4 bases from J; junction bases left unmatched: 5. The CDR3 loop is CASSIQGAPTGELFF. The CDR3, as DNA: TGTGCCAGCAGTATACAGGGGGCGCCCACCGGGGAGCTGTTTTTT. The variable domain in full, with the rest retrieved from reference TRBV28 and TRBJ2-2, is DVKVTQSSRYLVKRTGEKVFLECVQDMDHENMFWYRQDPGLGLRLIYFSYDVKMKEKGDIPEGYSVSREKKERFSLILESASTNQTSMYLCASSIQGAPTGELFFGEGSRLTVL.

V and J are TRBV5-1 and TRBJ2-4; D is tentatively TRBD1 or TRBD2 (5 bases each). V lost 3 bases, J lost 5 bases, and 12 bases lay in between. From germline, CDR1 is SGHRS and CDR2 YFSETQ. CDR3 length: 14 residues. The CDR3 region has the DNA TGCGCCAGCAGCTGGGGGACGGACCAAAACATTCAGTACTTC. Protein product: CASSWGTDQNIQYF.

The chain joins TRBV30 to TRBJ2-5; the D is unclear. The germline V gene encodes CDR1 GTSNPN and CDR2 SVGIG (reference sequence). The CDR3 loop spans 11 amino acids. The V end was cut by 4 bases, the J end by 5 bases, with 8 bases between. As DNA, the CDR3 is TGTGCCTGGACCACGAAGGAGACCCAGTACTTC. Protein sequence: CAWTTKETQYF.

The chain joins TRBV2 to TRBJ1-1, with D perhaps matching TRBD1 (5 bases). The germline V gene encodes CDR1 SNHLY and CDR2 FYNNEI. The CDR3 is 15 amino acids. Trimming took off 6 bases at V and 1 base at J, with 15 bases between the two ends. Here the CDR3 reads CASRYEGMKNTEAFF. In DNA form, the CDR3 reads TGTGCCAGCAGGTACGAGGGGATGAAGAACACTGAAGCTTTCTTT.

The rearrangement uses TRBV5-1 and TRBJ2-7; 7 bases are a match to TRBD2. The germline gives CDR1 SGHRS, CDR2 YFSETQ. V was clipped by 4 bases and J by 2 bases; unmatched bases: 9. The CDR3 runs 15 residues. The CDR3 region has the DNA TGCGCCAGCAGCCCTGGGGCTAGCGGTACCTACGAGCAGTACTTC. The encoded protein is CASSPGASGTYEQYF.

This chain connects TRBV6-1 to TRBJ1-5; perhaps TRBD1 as D (5 bases). The CDR3 totals 16 residues. V lost 0 bases, J lost 6 bases, and 15 bases lay in between. CDR1 MNHNS and CDR2 SASEGT come from the germline V gene. Here the CDR3 DNA reads TGTGCCAGCAGTGAAGCCCTGGGGGGAGGCGGTCAGCCCCAGCATTTT. Encoded protein: CASSEALGGGGQPQHF.

The chain links TRBV19 to TRBJ2-3; 7 bases are a match to TRBD2. Trimming removed 3 bases from V and 10 bases from J; junction bases left unmatched: 7. The CDR3 sequence is 13 residues long. Germline V gene data show CDR1 as LNHDA and CDR2 as SQIVND (reference sequence). The CDR3 loop is CASSILAVPAQYF. The DNA of the CDR3 is TGTGCCAGTAGTATTCTAGCGGTTCCTGCGCAGTATTTT.

This chain joins TRBV5-1 and TRBJ1-1; D is ambiguous. CDR3 length equals 14 residues. Germline V gives CDR1 SGHRS, CDR2 YFSETQ. V lost 4 bases, J lost 4 bases, and 14 bases lay in between. CDR3 in amino acids: CASSADFGVTEAFF. CDR3 nucleotide sequence: TGCGCCAGCAGCGCAGATTTTGGCGTCACTGAAGCTTTCTTT.

V is TRBV6-5 and J is TRBJ1-5, with TRBD1 as a possible D gene (5 bases). This CDR3 comprises 15 residues. The V and J ends lost 0 bases and 2 bases respectively, with 8 bases between them. Germline V gene lookup returns CDR1 MNHEY and CDR2 SVGAGI. CDR3 amino acids: CASSYSGRGNQPQHF. The CDR3 DNA follows: TGTGCCAGCAGTTACTCGGGCAGGGGCAATCAGCCCCAGCATTTT.

This sequence joins TRBV5-1 and TRBJ2-2; D unresolved. Germline assignment: CDR1 SGHRS and CDR2 YFSETQ. This CDR3 has 15 residues. The V end lost 0 bases, the J end lost 1 base, and 7 bases lay between the germline ends. The CDR3 loop is CASSLVGRNTGELFF. CDR3 in DNA: TGCGCCAGCAGCTTGGTCGGGCGGAACACCGGGGAGCTGTTTTTT.

This clone occurred a few times. The V and J genes are TRBV2 and TRBJ2-3; D is perhaps TRBD1 (6 bases). CDR1 is SNHLY and CDR2 is FYNNEI in the germline V gene. CDR3 length equals 13 residues. V dropped 6 bases and J dropped 4 bases, with 11 bases sitting between them. In DNA form, the CDR3 reads TGTGCCAGCAGAGACAGGAGCGCAGATACGCAGTATTTT. This sequence encodes CASRDRSADTQYF. The entire variable domain, with the rest obtained from reference TRBV2 and TRBJ2-3, is as follows: EPEVTQTPSHQVTQMGQEVILRCVPISNHLYFYWYRQILGQKVEFLVSFYNNEISEKSEIFDDQFSVERPDGSNFTLKIRSTKLEDSAMYFCASRDRSADTQYFGPGTRLTVL.

The chain couples TRBV7-8 to TRBJ2-4; TRBD1 matches at 8 bases. The CDR3 totals 15 residues. Germline CDR1 is SGHVS and CDR2 is FQNEAQ. V shed 6 bases and J 1 base; nucleotides not matched to a gene: 5. The CDR3 nucleotides read TGTGCCAGCAGTCATAGACAGGGGGCCAAAAACATTCAGTACTTC. Protein: CASSHRQGAKNIQYF.

This chain connects TRBV19 to TRBJ2-7; 9 bases agree with TRBD2. J gave up 2 bases and V 6 bases, and 11 bases lay outside the gene matches. Germline CDR1 is LNHDA and CDR2 is SQIVND (reference sequence). CDR3 size: 16 residues. This chain's CDR3 is CASSKEGLAGTYEQYF. As DNA, the CDR3 is TGTGCCAGTAGCAAAGAAGGGCTAGCGGGGACCTACGAGCAGTACTTC.

This sequence joins TRBV14 and TRBJ2-7; no reliable D call. Trimming took off 4 bases at V and 6 bases at J, with 16 bases between the two ends. The germline V gene encodes CDR1 SGHDN and CDR2 FVKESK. The CDR3 is made up of 14 amino acids. In DNA, the CDR3 is TGTGCCAGCAGCCTTACTGCCCGTTCGGGCGAGCAGTACTTC. Translated: CASSLTARSGEQYF.